Presented here are 9 T cell receptor beta chains from one specimen sequenced in a study of blood T cell repertoires in COVID-19. Only in-frame clones appear in the TCRdb table, and some are missing; sequencing was by immunoSEQ multiplex PCR. Here the sample spans 55,000 to 80,000 clones, roughly nine tenths being singletons. The sequencing sample was made of peripheral blood. The origin of the receptors is a man aged 45-65 years with active COVID-19.

J is TRBJ1-4 and V is TRBV3-1 (or the pseudogene TRBV3-2), with 8 positions matching TRBD1. The V gene end was trimmed by 1 base and the J gene end by 6 bases; junction bases not matched to a gene: 1. Germline V gives CDR1 LGHDT, CDR2 YNNKEL (reference sequence). The CDR3 length is 14 residues. For the CDR3, the DNA is TGTGCCAGCAGCCAAGTGACAGGGGATGAAAAACTGTTTTTT. The encoded protein is CASSQVTGDEKLFF.

The V call is TRBV28, the J call TRBJ1-1, with a possible D match to TRBD1 (6 bases). Germline V CDR1 and CDR2: MDHEN, SYDVKM. V was shortened by 10 bases and J by 6 bases, with 12 bases between the two germline ends. This CDR3 is built from 11 residues. The CDR3 loop reads CAIRGGAEAFF. CDR3 in DNA: TGTGCCATCCGGGGGGGCGCTGAAGCTTTCTTT.

As regards this clone: This sample also contains other DNA sequences that code for the same CDR3. The chain joins TRBV9 to TRBJ2-5, with 12 bases fitting TRBD2. The V segment lost 0 bases and the J segment 1 base; nucleotides outside the gene matches: 1. CDR1 SGDLS and CDR2 YYNGEE come from the germline V gene. The CDR3 is 16 amino acids. The CDR3 region has the DNA TGTGCCAGCAGCGTAGCTAGCGGGGGGGCCCAAGAGACCCAGTACTTC. This gives the protein CASSVASGGAQETQYF.

V gene TRBV7-9 combines with J gene TRBJ2-5; D gene uncertain. Trimming shortened V by 5 bases and J by 2 bases, and 6 bases separated the two germline ends. The germline V gene encodes CDR1 SEHNR and CDR2 FQNEAQ (reference sequence). The CDR3 length is 12 residues. The CDR3 loop reads CASSPSQETQYF. The CDR3 coding sequence is TGTGCCAGCAGCCCTAGTCAAGAGACCCAGTACTTC.

The chain employs TRBV3-1 (or the pseudogene TRBV3-2) and TRBJ2-7; 9 bases agree with TRBD1. Germline CDR1 LGHDT, CDR2 YNNKEL (reference sequence). The CDR3 loop spans 16 amino acids. Trimming cost V 3 bases and J 1 base; bases outside gene matches: 7. The CDR3 DNA reads TGTGCCAGCAGCCATGCCGGGACAGGGATATCCTACGAGCAGTACTTC. This sequence encodes CASSHAGTGISYEQYF.

The CDR3 region has the DNA TGTGCCAGCAGCCAGTCTTTGTACCAGGGGGCCAAGAACACTGAAGCTTTCTTT. This translates into CASSQSLYQGAKNTEAFF. This chain connects TRBV3-1 (or the pseudogene TRBV3-2) to TRBJ1-1; 8 positions agree with TRBD1. Unmatched junction bases numbered 13, after V lost 3 bases and J lost 1 base. The germline V gene has CDR1 LGHDT and CDR2 YNNKEL (reference sequence). The CDR3 length is 18 residues.

The genes are TRBV25-1 and TRBJ2-1, with TRBD1 matching over 9 bases. Trimming cost V 3 bases and J 1 base; bases outside gene matches: 7. CDR3 length: 17 amino acids. The germline CDR1 and CDR2 sequences are MGHDK and SYGVNS. The CDR3 loop reads CASSDSTGGYSYNEQFF. CDR3 DNA: TGTGCCAGCAGTGATTCGACAGGGGGTTATTCCTACAATGAGCAGTTCTTC.

Ten or more counts support this clone. CDR3 nucleotide sequence: TGTGCCAGCAGCCAGGGCAGGGTAGGCTACACCTTC. Protein: CASSQGRVGYTF. The chain is built from TRBV3-1 (or the pseudogene TRBV3-2) and TRBJ1-2; possible D gene TRBD1, 5 bases. The CDR3 spans 12 residues. The germline gives CDR1 LGHDT, CDR2 YNNKEL (reference sequence). V lost 3 bases, J lost 8 bases, and 10 bases lay in between.

The V and J genes are TRBV4-1 and TRBJ2-4; 12 bases line up with TRBD2. The V gene's germline CDR1 is MGHRA and CDR2 YSYEKL. CDR3 size: 18 residues. Losses at the gene ends were 1 base for V and 1 base for J; bases not matched to a gene: 5. As DNA, the CDR3 is TGCGCCAGCAGCCAAGGGCTAGCGGGGGGGAAGGCCAAAAACATTCAGTACTTC. Amino acids: CASSQGLAGGKAKNIQYF.